The clone carrying this T cell receptor beta chain was observed at least ten times. TCRdb recomputed calls from the RACE reads with MiXCR, one row per CDR3 protein. The sample carries about 360,000 distinct CDR3 sequences, approximately 4.4% recorded once. The CDR3 covers 13 residues. CDR1 GTSNPN and CDR2 SVGIG come from the germline V gene (reference sequence). V shed 5 bases, J shed 0 bases, and the junction held 3 bases outside the gene matches. The time point was: patch test 1, 2 weeks after DPC sensitization. The treatment was: therapeutic diphenylcyclopropenone sensitization with weekly scalp DPC. Investigators collected blood before applying each patch test. The sample comes from a study of human T cells and chemical hapten exposure.

The chain has TRBV30 and TRBJ1-1, with 7 bases that match TRBD1. Sequenced here: whole blood, sampled in connection with sensitization to the hapten diphenylcyclopropenone (DPC). The source of this sequence is a woman aged 45-59 years with alopecia areata. Some clones in this sample may be carry-over from other donors' samples. For the CDR3, the DNA is TGTGCCTGGGCACAGGGGTTGAACACTGAAGCTTTCTTT. This codes for CAWAQGLNTEAFF. Filled out from reference TRBV30 and TRBJ1-1, the complete variable domain reads SQTIHQWPATLVQPVGSPLSLECTVEGTSNPNLYWYRQAAGRGLQLLFYSVGIGQISSEVPQNLSASRPQDRQFILSSKKLLLSDSGFYLCAWAQGLNTEAFFGQGTRLTVV.